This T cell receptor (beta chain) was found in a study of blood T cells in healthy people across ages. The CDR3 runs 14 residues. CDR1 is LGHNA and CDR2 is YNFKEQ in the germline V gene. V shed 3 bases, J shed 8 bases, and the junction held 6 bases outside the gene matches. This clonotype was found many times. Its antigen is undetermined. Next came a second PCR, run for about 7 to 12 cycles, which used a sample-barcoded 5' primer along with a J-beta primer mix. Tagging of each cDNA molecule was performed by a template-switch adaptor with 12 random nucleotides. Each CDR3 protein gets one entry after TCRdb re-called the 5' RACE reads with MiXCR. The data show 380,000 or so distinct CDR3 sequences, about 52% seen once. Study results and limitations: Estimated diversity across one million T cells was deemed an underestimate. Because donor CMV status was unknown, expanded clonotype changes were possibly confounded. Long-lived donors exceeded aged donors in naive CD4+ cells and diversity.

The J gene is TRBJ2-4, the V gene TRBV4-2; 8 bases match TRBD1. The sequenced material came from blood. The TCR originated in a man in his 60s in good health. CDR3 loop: CASSQADRGDIQYF. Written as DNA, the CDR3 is TGTGCCAGCAGCCAGGCTGACAGGGGCGACATTCAGTACTTC.